Below, 13 T cell receptor beta chains from the same sample are listed, as sequenced in a study of identical twins. TCRdb recomputed calls from the 5' RACE reads with MiXCR, one row per CDR3 protein. Among some 440,000 distinct CDR3 sequences, roughly 24% were seen once, and the ten largest hold 2.9%. The same sample was also studied in work on T cells expressing NK-cell markers.

Sequencing was performed on CD4+ T cells sorted from blood. These receptors all come from a woman aged 18-29 years in good health.

The J gene is TRBJ2-5, the V gene TRBV20-1; 7 bases fit TRBD2. The CDR3 extends over 13 amino acids. V lost 3 bases and J lost 4; bases outside the gene matches: 5. Germline V lookup: CDR1 DFQATT, CDR2 SNEGSKA (reference sequence). CDR3 nucleotides: TGCAGTGCTAGCCCTGCTAGCGGAGAGACCCAGTACTTC. Protein: CSASPASGETQYF.

There are a few counts of this clonotype. The rearrangement links TRBV10-2 to TRBJ1-1; D not resolved. Trimming left V 3 bases short and J 6 bases short, with 17 bases between. This CDR3 has 15 amino acids. Germline V gives CDR1 WSHSY, CDR2 SAAADI. The CDR3 is CASSDRFPERAEAFF. The CDR3 nucleotides are TGCGCCAGCAGTGACAGGTTCCCGGAGAGGGCTGAAGCTTTCTTT.

A few counts support this clonotype. J is TRBJ1-4 and V is TRBV12-5; D is unresolved. The CDR3 spans 13 residues. Trimming cost V 1 base and J 3 bases, with 3 bases left between them. Germline CDR1 reads LGHNT; CDR2 reads FRNRAP. The CDR3 region has the DNA TGTGCTAGTGGTTTGGGAGCTAATGAAAAACTGTTTTTT. The encoded protein is CASGLGANEKLFF.

The chain joins TRBV6-5 to TRBJ2-6; no clear D. CDR3 length: 12 amino acids. Germline CDR1 and CDR2: MNHEY and SVGAGI. V was pared by 5 bases and J by 6 bases, with 5 bases between. CDR3 nucleotides: TGTGCCAGCAGTCGTACGGCCAACGTCCTGACTTTC. Amino acid sequence: CASSRTANVLTF.

The chain couples TRBV11-2 to TRBJ2-5, with D hard to call. This CDR3 region has 15 residues. Trimming cost V 5 bases and J 0 bases, with 13 bases left between them. Germline assignment: CDR1 SGHAT and CDR2 FQNNGV. In nucleotides, the CDR3 is TGTGCCAGCAGCCCTTCATCGGGCAACCAAGAGACCCAGTACTTC. Translating gives CASSPSSGNQETQYF. Full variable domain (remainder filled in from reference TRBV11-2 and TRBJ2-5): EAGVAQSPRYKIIEKRQSVAFWCNPISGHATLYWYQQILGQGPKLLIQFQNNGVVDDSQLPKDRFSAERLKGVDSTLKIQPAKLEDSAVYLCASSPSSGNQETQYFGPGTRLLVL.

The J gene is TRBJ1-1, the V gene TRBV20-1; D gene unclear. CDR1 DFQATT and CDR2 SNEGSKA come from the germline V gene (reference sequence). V lost 5 bases to trimming and J lost 4 bases, with 11 bases between them. The CDR3 runs to 12 residues. Here the CDR3 reads CSASPWATEAFF. CDR3 in DNA: TGCAGTGCTTCCCCGTGGGCCACTGAAGCTTTCTTT.

A few counts support this clonotype. The rearrangement uses TRBV27 and TRBJ2-1; TRBD2 matches at 13 bases. Per germline, CDR1 MNHEY and CDR2 SMNVEV (reference sequence). This CDR3 contains 16 residues. V trimming: 5 bases; J trimming: 2 bases; junction bases outside the gene matches: 3. The CDR3 DNA reads TGTGCCAGCAGTCAACTAGCGGGAGGGCCCTACAATGAGCAGTTCTTC. The encoded protein is CASSQLAGGPYNEQFF.

This clonotype appeared a few times. The rearrangement links TRBV12-3 or TRBV12-4 to TRBJ2-7, with 8 bases matching TRBD2. The CDR3 sequence is 17 residues long. V trimming: 3 bases; J trimming: 1 base; junction bases outside the gene matches: 11. CDR3 nucleotide sequence: TGTGCCAGCAGTTTGGTCACGGGAGGGACGGGATCCTACGAGCAGTACTTC. Translating gives CASSLVTGGTGSYEQYF.

J is TRBJ2-5 and V is TRBV24-1; no reliable D call. In germline, CDR1 is KGHDR, CDR2 SFDVKD. CDR3 length: 13 amino acids. V was pared by 4 bases and J by 3 bases, with 8 bases between. In DNA form, the CDR3 reads TGTGCCACCAGTGACATAGGAAAAGAGACCCAGTACTTC. It specifies CATSDIGKETQYF.

The table lists this clonotype with a few counts. The rearrangement joins TRBV11-2 to TRBJ2-5; 9 nucleotides line up with TRBD2. V trimming: 5 bases; J trimming: 5 bases; junction bases outside the gene matches: 12. The CDR3 covers 16 residues. The germline V gene has CDR1 SGHAT and CDR2 FQNNGV. The CDR3 reads CASSRGSGSAGETQYF. DNA of the CDR3: TGTGCCAGCAGCCGAGGTAGCGGGAGCGCGGGGGAGACCCAGTACTTC.

This clonotype came up a few times. V gene TRBV20-1 combines with J gene TRBJ2-1; 7 bases line up with TRBD2. Germline assignment: CDR1 DFQATT and CDR2 SNEGSKA (reference sequence). This CDR3 is 13 amino acids long. The V gene end was trimmed by 4 bases and the J gene end by 4 bases; junction bases not matched to a gene: 4. This chain's CDR3 is CSATSGLYNEQFF. In nucleotides, the CDR3 is TGCAGTGCTACTAGCGGTTTATACAATGAGCAGTTCTTC.

This clonotype came up many times. The chain recombines TRBV12-3 or TRBV12-4 with TRBJ2-3; TRBD2 is a possible D gene (5 bases). This CDR3 is built from 13 residues. Trimming left V 4 bases short and J 5 bases short, with 10 bases between. CDR3 DNA sequence: TGTGCCAGCAGTTCCGGGGATGGAGATACGCAGTATTTT. It is translated as CASSSGDGDTQYF.

This clonotype was detected ten times or more. The genes are TRBV20-1 and TRBJ2-7, with unresolved D. The CDR3 contains 10 residues. CDR1 and CDR2 from the germline V gene are DFQATT and SNEGSKA (reference sequence). Between the trimmed V and J ends, which lost 5 bases and 2 bases, there was a span of 4 bases. The CDR3 DNA follows: TGCAGTGCTGGGACCTACGAGCAGTACTTC. This gives the protein CSAGTYEQYF.